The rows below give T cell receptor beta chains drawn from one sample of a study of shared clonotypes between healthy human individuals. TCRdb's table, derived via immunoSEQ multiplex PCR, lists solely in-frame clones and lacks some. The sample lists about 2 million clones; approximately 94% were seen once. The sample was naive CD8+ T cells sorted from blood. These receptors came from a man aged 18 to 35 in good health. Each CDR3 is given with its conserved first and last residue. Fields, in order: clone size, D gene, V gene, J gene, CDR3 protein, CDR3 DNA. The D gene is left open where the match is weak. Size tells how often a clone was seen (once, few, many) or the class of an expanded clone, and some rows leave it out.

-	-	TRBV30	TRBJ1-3	CAWSAGAYSGNTIYF	TGTGCCTGGAGTGCAGGGGCCTACTCTGGAAACACCATATATTTT
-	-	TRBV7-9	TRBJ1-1	CASSLAPGRDTEAFF	TGTGCCAGCAGCTTAGCGCCAGGGAGAGACACTGAAGCTTTCTTT
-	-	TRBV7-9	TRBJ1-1	CASSLPVNTEAFF	TGTGCCAGCAGCTTACCGGTGAACACTGAAGCTTTCTTT
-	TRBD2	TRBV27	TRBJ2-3	CASSFLGTSGPSTDTQYF	TGTGCCAGCAGTTTCCTCGGGACTAGCGGGCCAAGCACAGATACGCAGTATTTT
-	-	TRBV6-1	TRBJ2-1	CASSEPGAGNNEQFF	TGTGCCAGCAGTGAACCTGGGGCGGGGAACAATGAGCAGTTCTTC
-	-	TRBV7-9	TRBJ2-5	CASSSNSRAVETQYF	TGTGCCAGCAGCTCAAACTCGCGGGCCGTGGAGACCCAGTACTTC
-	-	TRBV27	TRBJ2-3	CASTPGTSTDTQYF	TGTGCCAGCACCCCCGGCACTAGCACAGATACGCAGTATTTT
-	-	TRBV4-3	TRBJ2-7	CASSQDPAGQAYEQYF	TGCGCCAGCAGCCAAGATCCAGCGGGACAGGCCTACGAGCAGTACTTC
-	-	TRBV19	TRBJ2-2	CASSMGWSEPRHTGELFF	TGTGCCAGTAGTATGGGGTGGTCGGAACCTAGGCACACCGGGGAGCTGTTTTTT
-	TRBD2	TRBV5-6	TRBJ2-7	CASSSPGTSVPYEQYF	TGTGCCAGCAGCTCCCCCGGGACTAGCGTCCCCTACGAGCAGTACTTC
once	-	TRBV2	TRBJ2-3	CASRDQTSAANTQYF	TGTGCCAGCAGAGACCAGACGTCCGCCGCAAATACGCAGTATTTT
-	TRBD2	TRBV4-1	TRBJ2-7	CASSPDIAGGNYEQYF	TGCGCCAGCAGCCCTGACATAGCGGGAGGGAACTACGAGCAGTACTTC
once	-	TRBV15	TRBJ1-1	CATSSPQGYTEAFF	TGTGCCACCAGCAGTCCCCAGGGTTACACTGAAGCTTTCTTT